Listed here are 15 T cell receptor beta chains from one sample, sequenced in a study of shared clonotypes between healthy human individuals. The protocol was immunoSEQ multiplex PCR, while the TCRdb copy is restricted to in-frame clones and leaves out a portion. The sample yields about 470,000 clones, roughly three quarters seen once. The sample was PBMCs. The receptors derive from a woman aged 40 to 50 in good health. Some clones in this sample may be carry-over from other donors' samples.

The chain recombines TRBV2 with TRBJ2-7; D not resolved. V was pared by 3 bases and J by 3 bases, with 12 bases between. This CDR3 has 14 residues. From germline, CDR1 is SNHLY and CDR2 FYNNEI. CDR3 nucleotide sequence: TGTGCCAGCAGTGAGGGTTTGGATCTCTACGAGCAGTACTTC. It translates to CASSEGLDLYEQYF. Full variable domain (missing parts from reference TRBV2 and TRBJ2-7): EPEVTQTPSHQVTQMGQEVILRCVPISNHLYFYWYRQILGQKVEFLVSFYNNEISEKSEIFDDQFSVERPDGSNFTLKIRSTKLEDSAMYFCASSEGLDLYEQYFGPGTRLTVT.

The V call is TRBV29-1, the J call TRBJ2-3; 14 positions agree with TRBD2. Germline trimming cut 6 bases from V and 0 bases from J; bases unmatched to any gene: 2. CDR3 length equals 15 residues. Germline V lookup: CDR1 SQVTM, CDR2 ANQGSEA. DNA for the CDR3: TGCAGCGTGGGGACTAGCGGGAGTAGCACAGATACGCAGTATTTT. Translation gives CSVGTSGSSTDTQYF.

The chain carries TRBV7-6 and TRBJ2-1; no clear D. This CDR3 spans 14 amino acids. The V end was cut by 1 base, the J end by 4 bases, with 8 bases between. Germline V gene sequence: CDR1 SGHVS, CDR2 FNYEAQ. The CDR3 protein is CASSLDPPYNEQFF. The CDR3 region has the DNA TGTGCCAGCAGCTTAGACCCCCCGTACAATGAGCAGTTCTTC.

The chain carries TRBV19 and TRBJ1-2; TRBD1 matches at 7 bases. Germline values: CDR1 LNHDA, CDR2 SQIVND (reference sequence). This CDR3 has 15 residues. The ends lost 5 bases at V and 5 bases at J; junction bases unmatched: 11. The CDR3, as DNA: TGTGCCAGTAGTCCAGACAGGGCCTCTCCGTATGGCTACACCTTC. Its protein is CASSPDRASPYGYTF.

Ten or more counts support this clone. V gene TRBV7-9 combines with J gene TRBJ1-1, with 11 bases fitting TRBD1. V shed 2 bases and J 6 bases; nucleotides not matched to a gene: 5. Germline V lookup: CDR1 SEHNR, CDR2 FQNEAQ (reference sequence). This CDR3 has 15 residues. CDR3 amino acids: CASSLFGTGGSEAFF. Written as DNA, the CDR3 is TGTGCCAGCAGCTTATTCGGGACAGGGGGTTCTGAAGCTTTCTTT.

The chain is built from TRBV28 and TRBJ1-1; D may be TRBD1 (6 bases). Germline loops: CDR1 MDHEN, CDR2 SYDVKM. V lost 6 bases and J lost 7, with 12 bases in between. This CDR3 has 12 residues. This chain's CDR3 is CASRPTGFEAFF. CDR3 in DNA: TGTGCCAGCAGACCTACAGGGTTTGAAGCTTTCTTT.

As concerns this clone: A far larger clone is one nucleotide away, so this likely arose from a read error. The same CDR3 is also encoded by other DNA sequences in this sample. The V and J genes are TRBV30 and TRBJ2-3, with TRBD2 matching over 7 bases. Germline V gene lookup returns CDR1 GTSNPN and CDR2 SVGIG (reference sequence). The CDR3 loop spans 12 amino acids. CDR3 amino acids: CAWSIGLVGSSF. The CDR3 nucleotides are TGTGCCTGGAGTATAGGACTAGTAGGTTCTTCCTTT.

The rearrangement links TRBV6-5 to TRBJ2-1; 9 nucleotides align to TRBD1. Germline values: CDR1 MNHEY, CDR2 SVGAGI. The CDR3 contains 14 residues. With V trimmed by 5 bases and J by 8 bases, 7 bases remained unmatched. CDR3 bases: TGTGCCAGCAGTCAGGGACAGGGTGTCTATGAGCAGTTCTTC. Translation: CASSQGQGVYEQFF.

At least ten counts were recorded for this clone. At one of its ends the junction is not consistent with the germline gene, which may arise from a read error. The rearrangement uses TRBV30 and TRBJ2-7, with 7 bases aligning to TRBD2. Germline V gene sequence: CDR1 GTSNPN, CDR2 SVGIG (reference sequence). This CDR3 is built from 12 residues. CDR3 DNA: TGTGCCTGGAGAGGGGAGGGGCCCCGCCGATTCTTC. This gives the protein CAWRGEGPRRFF.

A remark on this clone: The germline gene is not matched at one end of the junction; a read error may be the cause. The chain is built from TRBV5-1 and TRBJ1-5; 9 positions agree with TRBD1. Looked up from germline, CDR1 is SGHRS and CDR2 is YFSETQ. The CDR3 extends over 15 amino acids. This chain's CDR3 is CASSRTGDSNRPQHF. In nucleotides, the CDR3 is TGCGCCAGCAGCAGGACAGGGGATAGCAATCGGCCCCAGCATTTT.

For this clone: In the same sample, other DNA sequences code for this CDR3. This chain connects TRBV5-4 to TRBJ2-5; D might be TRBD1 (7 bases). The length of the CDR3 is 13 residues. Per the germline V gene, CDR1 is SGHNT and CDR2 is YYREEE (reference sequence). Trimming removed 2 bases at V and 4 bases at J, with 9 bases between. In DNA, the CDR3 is TGTGCCAGCAGCTTCCAGGGGGGAGAGACCCAGTACTTC. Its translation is CASSFQGGETQYF.

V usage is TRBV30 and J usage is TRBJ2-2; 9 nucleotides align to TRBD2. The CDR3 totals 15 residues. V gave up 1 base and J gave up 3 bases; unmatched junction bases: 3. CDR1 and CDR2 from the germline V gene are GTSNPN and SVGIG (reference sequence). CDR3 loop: CAWSESGRYTGELFF. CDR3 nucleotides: TGTGCCTGGAGTGAGAGCGGGAGGTACACCGGGGAGCTGTTTTTT.

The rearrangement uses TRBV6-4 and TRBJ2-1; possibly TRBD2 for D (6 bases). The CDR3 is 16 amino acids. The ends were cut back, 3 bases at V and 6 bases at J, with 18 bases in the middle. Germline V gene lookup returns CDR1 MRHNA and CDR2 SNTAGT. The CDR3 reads CASSEDSNGGANEQFF. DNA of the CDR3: TGTGCCAGCAGTGAAGATAGTAATGGCGGGGCCAATGAGCAGTTCTTC.

The DNA of the CDR3 is TGCGCCAGCAGTCCCACAGGGCGAATTCCGAACACCGGGGAGCTGTTTTTT. Translation gives CASSPTGRIPNTGELFF. The genes are TRBV10-2 and TRBJ2-2; a possible D gene is TRBD1 (6 bases). Trimming left V 5 bases short and J 0 bases short, with 16 bases between. This CDR3 is built from 17 residues. Germline assignment: CDR1 WSHSY and CDR2 SAAADI.

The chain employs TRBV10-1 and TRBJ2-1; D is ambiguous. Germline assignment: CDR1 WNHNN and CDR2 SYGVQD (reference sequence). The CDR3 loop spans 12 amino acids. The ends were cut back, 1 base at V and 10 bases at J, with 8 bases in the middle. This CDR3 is CASSEFLREQFF. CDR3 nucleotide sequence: TGCGCCAGCAGTGAGTTTTTGCGGGAGCAGTTCTTC.